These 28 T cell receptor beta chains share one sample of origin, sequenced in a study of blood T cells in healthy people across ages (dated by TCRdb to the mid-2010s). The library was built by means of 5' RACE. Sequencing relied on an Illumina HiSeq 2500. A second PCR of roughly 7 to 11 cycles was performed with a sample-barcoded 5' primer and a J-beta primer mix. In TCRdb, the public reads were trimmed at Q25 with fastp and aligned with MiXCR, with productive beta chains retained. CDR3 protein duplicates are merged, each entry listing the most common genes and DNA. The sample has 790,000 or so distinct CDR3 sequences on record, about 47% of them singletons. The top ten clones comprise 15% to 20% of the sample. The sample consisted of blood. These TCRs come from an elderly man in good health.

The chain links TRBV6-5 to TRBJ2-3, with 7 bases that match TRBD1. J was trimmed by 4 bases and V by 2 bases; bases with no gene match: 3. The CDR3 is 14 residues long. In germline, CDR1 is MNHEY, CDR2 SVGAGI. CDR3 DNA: TGTGCCAGCAGTTACCTGACAGGGTCAGATACGCAGTATTTT. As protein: CASSYLTGSDTQYF.

The CDR3 region has the DNA TGCAGTGCTATCAAACCACAGGGTTGCAATCAGCCCCAGCATTTT. Encoded protein: CSAIKPQGCNQPQHF. The chain carries TRBV20-1 and TRBJ1-5, with D perhaps TRBD1 (6 bases). The germline V and J ends were trimmed by 4 bases and 2 bases, with 15 bases remaining between them. CDR1 is DFQATT and CDR2 is SNEGSKA in the germline V gene (reference sequence). This CDR3 has 15 amino acids.

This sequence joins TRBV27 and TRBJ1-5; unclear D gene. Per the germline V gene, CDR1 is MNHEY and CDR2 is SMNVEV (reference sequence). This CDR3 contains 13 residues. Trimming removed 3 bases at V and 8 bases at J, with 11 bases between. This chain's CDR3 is CASSLKLGKPQHF. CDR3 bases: TGTGCCAGCAGTTTGAAACTGGGAAAGCCCCAGCATTTT.

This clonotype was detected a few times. The CDR3: CASSWGTGAGEQFF. CDR3 DNA sequence: TGTGCCAGCAGCTGGGGGACTGGGGCTGGCGAGCAGTTCTTC. The chain carries TRBV5-6 and TRBJ2-1; TRBD2 might be the D (6 bases). Between the trimmed V and J ends, which lost 3 bases and 10 bases, there was a span of 17 bases. The germline V gene encodes CDR1 SGHDT and CDR2 YYEEEE. The CDR3 sequence is 14 residues long.

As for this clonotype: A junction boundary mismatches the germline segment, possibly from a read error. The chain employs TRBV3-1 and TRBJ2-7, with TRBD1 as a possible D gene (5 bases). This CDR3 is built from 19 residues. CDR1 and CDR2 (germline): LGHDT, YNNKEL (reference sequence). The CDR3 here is CASRQGATEPLRGPYEQYF. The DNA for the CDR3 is TGTGCCAGCAGACAAGGTGCTACCGAGCCGCTTAGGGGCCCCTACGAGCAGTACTTC.

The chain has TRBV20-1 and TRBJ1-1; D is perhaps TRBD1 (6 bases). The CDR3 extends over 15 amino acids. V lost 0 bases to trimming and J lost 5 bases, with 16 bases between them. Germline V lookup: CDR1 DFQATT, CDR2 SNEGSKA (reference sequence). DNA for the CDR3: TGCAGTGCTAGAGATACGGACTCAGGGGCGACTGAAGCTTTCTTT. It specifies CSARDTDSGATEAFF.

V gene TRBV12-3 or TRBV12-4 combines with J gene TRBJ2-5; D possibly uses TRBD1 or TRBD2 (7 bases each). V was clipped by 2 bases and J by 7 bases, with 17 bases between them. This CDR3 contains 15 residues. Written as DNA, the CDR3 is TGTGCCAGCAGTTTAAAGCCAGGGGGGGTCGGGACCCAGTACTTC. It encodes CASSLKPGGVGTQYF.

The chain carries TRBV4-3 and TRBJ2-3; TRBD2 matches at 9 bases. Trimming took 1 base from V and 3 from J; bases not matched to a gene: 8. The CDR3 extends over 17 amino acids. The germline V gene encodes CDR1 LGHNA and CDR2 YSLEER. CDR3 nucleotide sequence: TGCGCCAGCAGCCAAGCGCAAGGTGCGGGAGGGACAGATACGCAGTATTTT. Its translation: CASSQAQGAGGTDTQYF.

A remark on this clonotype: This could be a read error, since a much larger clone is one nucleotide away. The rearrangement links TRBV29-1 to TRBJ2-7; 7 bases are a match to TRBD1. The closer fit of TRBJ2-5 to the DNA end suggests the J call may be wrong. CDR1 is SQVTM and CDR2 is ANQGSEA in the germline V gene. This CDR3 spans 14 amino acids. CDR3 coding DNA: TGCAGCGTCTTAGAAGGACAGGTGTTACAGACCCAGTACTTC. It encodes CSVLEGQVLQTQYF.

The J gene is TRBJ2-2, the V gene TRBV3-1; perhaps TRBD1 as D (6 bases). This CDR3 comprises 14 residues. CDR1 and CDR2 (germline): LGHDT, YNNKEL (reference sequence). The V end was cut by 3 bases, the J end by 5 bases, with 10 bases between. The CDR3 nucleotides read TGTGCCAGCAGCCAGGTTCAGGGGACCGGGGAGCTGTTTTTT. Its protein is CASSQVQGTGELFF. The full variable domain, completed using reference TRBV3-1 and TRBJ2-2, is DTAVSQTPKYLVTQMGNDKSIKCEQNLGHDTMYWYKQDSKKFLKIMFSYNNKELIINETVPNRFSPKSPDKAHLNLHINSLELGDSAVYFCASSQVQGTGELFFGEGSRLTVL.

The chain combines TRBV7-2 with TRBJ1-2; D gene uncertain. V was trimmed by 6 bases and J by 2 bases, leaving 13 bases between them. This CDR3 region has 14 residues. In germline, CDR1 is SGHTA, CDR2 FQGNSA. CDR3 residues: CASSLPGPNYGYTF. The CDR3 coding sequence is TGTGCCAGCAGTCTCCCCGGCCCCAACTATGGCTACACCTTC.

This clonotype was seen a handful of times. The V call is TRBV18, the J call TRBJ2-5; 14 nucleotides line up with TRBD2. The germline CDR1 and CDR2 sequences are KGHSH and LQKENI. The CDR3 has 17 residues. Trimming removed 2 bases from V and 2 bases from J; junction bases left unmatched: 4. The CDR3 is CASSPRGLAGEQETQYF. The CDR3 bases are TGTGCCAGCTCACCAAGGGGACTAGCGGGAGAACAAGAGACCCAGTACTTC.

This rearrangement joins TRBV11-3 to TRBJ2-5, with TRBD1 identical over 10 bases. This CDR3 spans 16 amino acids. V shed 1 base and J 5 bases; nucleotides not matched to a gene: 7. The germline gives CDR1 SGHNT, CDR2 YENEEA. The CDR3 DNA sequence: TGTGCCAGCAGCTTAGTGCAGACAGGGGGCTACGAGACCCAGTACTTC. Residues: CASSLVQTGGYETQYF.

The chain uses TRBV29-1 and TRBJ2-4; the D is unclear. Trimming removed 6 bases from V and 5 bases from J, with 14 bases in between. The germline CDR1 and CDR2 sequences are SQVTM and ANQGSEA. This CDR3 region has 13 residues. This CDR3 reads CSVRWSVQNIQYF. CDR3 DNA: TGCAGCGTCCGGTGGAGTGTGCAAAACATTCAGTACTTC.

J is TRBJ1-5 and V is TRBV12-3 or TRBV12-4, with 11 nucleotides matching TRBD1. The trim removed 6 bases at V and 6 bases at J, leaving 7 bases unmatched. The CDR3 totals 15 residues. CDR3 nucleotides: TGTGCCAGCAGCCTGGGGACAGGGGGTACTCAGCCCCAGCATTTT. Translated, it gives CASSLGTGGTQPQHF.

This CDR3 reads CASSSRFEQYF. In DNA form, the CDR3 reads TGTGCCAGCAGCTCTAGGTTCGAGCAGTACTTC. The chain carries TRBV5-5 and TRBJ2-7; D not certain. V lost 3 bases to trimming and J lost 6 bases, with 7 bases between them. This CDR3 contains 11 residues. Looked up from germline, CDR1 is SGHKS and CDR2 is YYEKEE (reference sequence).

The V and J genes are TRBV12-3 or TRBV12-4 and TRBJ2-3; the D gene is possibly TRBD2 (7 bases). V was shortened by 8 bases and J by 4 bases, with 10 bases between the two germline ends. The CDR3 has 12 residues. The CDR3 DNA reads TGTGCCAGCCAGGGGAGGGCAGATACGCAGTATTTT. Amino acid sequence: CASQGRADTQYF.

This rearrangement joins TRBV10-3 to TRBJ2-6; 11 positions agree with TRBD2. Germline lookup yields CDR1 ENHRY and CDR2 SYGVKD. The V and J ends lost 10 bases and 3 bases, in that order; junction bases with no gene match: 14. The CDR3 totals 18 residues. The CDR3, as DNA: TGTGCCAGCCAACCGCACCTAGCGGGAGGAGGTGGGGCCAACGTCCTGACTTTC. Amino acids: CASQPHLAGGGGANVLTF.

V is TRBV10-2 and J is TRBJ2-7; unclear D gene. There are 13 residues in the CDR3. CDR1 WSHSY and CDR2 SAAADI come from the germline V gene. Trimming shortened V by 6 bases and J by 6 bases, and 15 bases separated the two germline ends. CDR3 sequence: CASRAGPQVEQYF. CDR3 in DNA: TGCGCCAGCAGGGCAGGACCTCAGGTCGAGCAGTACTTC.

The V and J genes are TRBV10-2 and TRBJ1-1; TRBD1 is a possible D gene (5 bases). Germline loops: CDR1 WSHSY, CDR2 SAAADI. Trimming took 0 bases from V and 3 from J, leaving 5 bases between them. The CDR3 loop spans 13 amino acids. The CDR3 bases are TGCGCCAGCAGTGAGTCGACAGACACTGAAGCTTTCTTT. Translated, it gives CASSESTDTEAFF.

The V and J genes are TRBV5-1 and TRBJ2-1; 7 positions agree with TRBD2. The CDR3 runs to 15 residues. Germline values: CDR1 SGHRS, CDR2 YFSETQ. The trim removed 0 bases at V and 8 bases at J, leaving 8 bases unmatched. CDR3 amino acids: CASSLGLAGLDEQFF. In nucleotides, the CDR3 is TGCGCCAGCAGCTTGGGACTAGCTGGTTTGGATGAGCAGTTCTTC.

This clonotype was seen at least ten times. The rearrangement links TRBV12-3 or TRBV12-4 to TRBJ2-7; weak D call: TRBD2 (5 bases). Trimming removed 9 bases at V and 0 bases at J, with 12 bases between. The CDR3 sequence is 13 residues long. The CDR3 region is CASTRDSSYEQYF. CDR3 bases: TGTGCCAGTACCCGGGATAGCTCCTACGAGCAGTACTTC.

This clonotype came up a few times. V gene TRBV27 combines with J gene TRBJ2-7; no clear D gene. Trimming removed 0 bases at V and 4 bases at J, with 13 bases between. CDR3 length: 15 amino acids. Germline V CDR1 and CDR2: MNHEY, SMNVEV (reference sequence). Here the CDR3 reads CASSLSGMLSYEQYF. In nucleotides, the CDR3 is TGTGCCAGCAGTTTATCTGGGATGCTGAGTTACGAGCAGTACTTC.

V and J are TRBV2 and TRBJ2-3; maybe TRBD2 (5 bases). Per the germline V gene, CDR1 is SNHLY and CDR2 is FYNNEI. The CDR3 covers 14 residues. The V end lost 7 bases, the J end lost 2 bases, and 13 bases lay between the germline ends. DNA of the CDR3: TGTGCCAGCAAGACTGGACTGAACACAGATACGCAGTATTTT. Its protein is CASKTGLNTDTQYF.

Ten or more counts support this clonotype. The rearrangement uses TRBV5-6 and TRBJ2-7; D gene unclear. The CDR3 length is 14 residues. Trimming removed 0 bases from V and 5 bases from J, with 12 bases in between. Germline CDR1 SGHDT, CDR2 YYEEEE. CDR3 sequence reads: CASSLGLPTDEQYF. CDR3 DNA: TGTGCCAGCAGCTTGGGACTTCCGACGGACGAGCAGTACTTC.

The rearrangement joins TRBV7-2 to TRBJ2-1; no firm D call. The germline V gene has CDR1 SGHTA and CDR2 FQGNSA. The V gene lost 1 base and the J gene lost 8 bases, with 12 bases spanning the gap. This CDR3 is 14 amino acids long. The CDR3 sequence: CASSLGWEPHEQFF. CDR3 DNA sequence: TGTGCCAGCAGCTTAGGTTGGGAACCCCATGAGCAGTTCTTC.

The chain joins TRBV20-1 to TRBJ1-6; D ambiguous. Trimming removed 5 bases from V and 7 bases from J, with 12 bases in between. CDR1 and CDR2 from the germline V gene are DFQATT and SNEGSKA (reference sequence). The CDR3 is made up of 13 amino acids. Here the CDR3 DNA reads TGCAGTGCTGGCCCGGGGAGCAATTCACCCCTCCACTTT. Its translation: CSAGPGSNSPLHF.

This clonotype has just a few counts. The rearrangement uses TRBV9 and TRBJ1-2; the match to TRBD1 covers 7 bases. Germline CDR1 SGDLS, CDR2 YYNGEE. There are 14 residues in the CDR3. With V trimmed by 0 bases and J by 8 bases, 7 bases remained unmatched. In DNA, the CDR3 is TGTGCCAGCAGCGTAGTAGGGGGCGCGAAGGGCTACACCTTC. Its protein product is CASSVVGGAKGYTF.